This T cell receptor (beta chain) was retrieved from a study of T cells after yellow fever vaccination. Deletions cut 9 bases from V and 4 bases from J, with 7 bases between. Germline V CDR1 and CDR2: MNHEY, SMNVEV (reference sequence). This CDR3 region has 11 residues. This clonotype turned up a few times. TCRdb ran MiXCR on the 5' RACE reads and lists one entry per CDR3 protein. Among just under 600,000 distinct CDR3 sequences, roughly 12% were seen once, and the ten largest hold more than 12%. The clonotype originates from a young man who received the YFV17D yellow fever vaccine. Sequenced here: PBMCs, sampled on the day of the yellow fever booster vaccination. This chain connects TRBV27 to TRBJ2-1; no reliable D call. The chain's CDR3 is CASTAYNEQFF. As DNA, the CDR3 is TGTGCCAGTACAGCATACAATGAGCAGTTCTTC.